Below, 24 T cell receptor beta chains from the same sample are listed, as sequenced in a study of radiation and T cells in renal cell carcinoma. Time point defined: blood 4 weeks post-SBRT, at nephrectomy. Treatment reported: 15 Gy SBRT to primary tumor, nephrectomy 4 weeks later. Assay used: immunoSEQ multiplex PCR; TCRdb lists only in-frame clones, some missing. The sample carries fewer than 200,000 clones, 88% recorded once. Specimen: blood, collected from a patient whose treatment included radiotherapy and nephrectomy. The receptor set was obtained from a woman aged 50 to 60 with renal cell carcinoma.

This clone showed up just once. This chain uses TRBV7-9 with TRBJ1-2; 7 bases line up with TRBD1. Losses at the gene ends were 3 bases for V and 4 bases for J; bases not matched to a gene: 5. The CDR3 runs to 14 residues. Germline lookup yields CDR1 SEHNR and CDR2 FQNEAQ (reference sequence). Here the CDR3 DNA reads TGTGCCAGCAGCTTCGGGACAGAAGGCTATGGCTACACCTTC. The encoded protein is CASSFGTEGYGYTF.

CDR3 in amino acids: CASSLGDRYNEQFF. The CDR3 DNA sequence: TGCGCCAGCAGCTTGGGGGACAGGTACAATGAGCAGTTCTTC. This chain connects TRBV5-1 to TRBJ2-1; TRBD1 aligns across 8 bases. The germline CDR1 and CDR2 sequences are SGHRS and YFSETQ. There are 14 residues in the CDR3. V was clipped by 0 bases and J by 4 bases; unmatched bases: 0.

The chain recombines TRBV13 with TRBJ2-6; 10 positions match TRBD1. Trimming took 7 bases from V and 2 from J; bases not matched to a gene: 2. The germline V gene has CDR1 PRHDT and CDR2 FYEKMQ (reference sequence). The CDR3 sequence is 15 residues long. CDR3 in amino acids: CASKGQGTGANVLTF. The DNA of the CDR3 is TGTGCCAGCAAGGGACAGGGGACTGGGGCCAACGTCCTGACTTTC.

The CDR3 loop is CASGNTGNTEAFF. The CDR3 DNA sequence: TGTGCCAGTGGAAACACAGGGAACACTGAAGCTTTCTTT. V gene TRBV6-1 combines with J gene TRBJ1-1, with D possibly matching TRBD1 (5 bases). V was trimmed by 9 bases and J by 1 base, leaving 12 bases between them. CDR3 size: 13 residues. The V gene's germline CDR1 is MNHNS and CDR2 SASEGT.

The chain carries TRBV4-1 and TRBJ1-5, with 7 bases lining up with TRBD1. The CDR3 length is 15 residues. Germline CDR1 and CDR2: MGHRA and YSYEKL. Germline trimming cut 2 bases from V and 8 bases from J; bases unmatched to any gene: 9. CDR3: CASSQYDRAREPQHF. DNA of the CDR3: TGCGCCAGCAGCCAATACGACAGGGCGAGGGAGCCCCAGCATTTT.

The gene calls are TRBV9 and TRBJ2-7, with D unclear. Germline CDR1 SGDLS, CDR2 YYNGEE. CDR3 length: 16 amino acids. Trimming cost V 0 bases and J 0 bases, with 13 bases left between them. The CDR3 nucleotides read TGTGCCAGCAGCGTAGGTCCTACCCCGAGCTCCTACGAGCAGTACTTC. It is translated as CASSVGPTPSSYEQYF. Variable domain in full (rest from reference TRBV9 and TRBJ2-7): DSGVTQTPKHLITATGQRVTLRCSPRSGDLSVYWYQQSLDQGLQFLIQYYNGEERAKGNILERFSAQQFPDLHSELNLSSLELGDSALYFCASSVGPTPSSYEQYFGPGTRLTVT.

The chain couples TRBV9 to TRBJ1-3; D unclear. V was cut by 4 bases and J by 3 bases, with 14 bases left in between. This CDR3 region has 15 residues. Germline V lookup: CDR1 SGDLS, CDR2 YYNGEE. CDR3 region: CASSLEGQRGNTIYF. CDR3 in DNA: TGTGCCAGCAGCCTCGAGGGTCAGCGTGGAAACACCATATATTTT.

This chain uses TRBV5-1 with TRBJ2-1; 12 positions agree with TRBD2. CDR1 and CDR2 (germline): SGHRS, YFSETQ. The CDR3 is 17 amino acids. The V gene end was trimmed by 3 bases and the J gene end by 8 bases; junction bases not matched to a gene: 12. The CDR3 region is CASSWTLAGGQSDEQFF. The CDR3 coding sequence is TGCGCCAGCAGCTGGACCCTAGCGGGGGGGCAGTCCGATGAGCAGTTCTTC. The full variable domain, rest sourced from reference TRBV5-1 and TRBJ2-1, is KAGVTQTPRYLIKTRGQQVTLSCSPISGHRSVSWYQQTPGQGLQFLFEYFSETQRNKGNFPGRFSGRQFSNSRSEMNVSTLELGDSALYLCASSWTLAGGQSDEQFFGPGTRLTVL.

The genes are TRBV6-1 and TRBJ1-2, with 11 bases matching TRBD1. Germline loops: CDR1 MNHNS, CDR2 SASEGT. The CDR3 spans 16 residues. The ends lost 3 bases at V and 3 bases at J; junction bases unmatched: 6. In DNA form, the CDR3 reads TGTGCCAGCAGTGAGGCTGGACAGGGGGCAGACTATGGCTACACCTTC. This codes for CASSEAGQGADYGYTF.

A single count supports this clone. The same CDR3 also results from other DNA sequences found in this sample. This chain links TRBV9 with TRBJ1-1, with D possibly TRBD1 on 5 matching bases. The CDR3 totals 13 residues. Trimming left V 2 bases short and J 3 bases short, with 8 bases between. The V gene's germline CDR1 is SGDLS and CDR2 YYNGEE. The CDR3 coding sequence is TGTGCCAGCAGCGTCCTAGGGGACACTGAAGCTTTCTTT. Its protein product is CASSVLGDTEAFF.

This clone has only a few counts. The rearrangement joins TRBV6-6 to TRBJ1-6; D is possibly TRBD1 (5 bases). V shed 2 bases and J shed 9 bases, with 11 bases lying between them. This CDR3 has 14 residues. Germline V gene sequence: CDR1 MNHNY, CDR2 SVGAGI (reference sequence). The CDR3 region has the DNA TGTGCCAGCAGTTACCCTGGGGACGGTTCACCCCTCCACTTT. Translating gives CASSYPGDGSPLHF.

This chain uses TRBV6-1 with TRBJ1-5; D is unclear. The CDR3 is 14 amino acids. Germline V lookup: CDR1 MNHNS, CDR2 SASEGT. The germline V and J ends were trimmed by 6 bases and 7 bases, with 16 bases remaining between them. CDR3 loop: CASSASGSEQPQHF. In DNA form, the CDR3 reads TGTGCCAGCAGCGCTTCGGGCTCGGAGCAGCCCCAGCATTTT.

This chain connects TRBV4-1 to TRBJ2-4; no firm D call. There are 18 residues in the CDR3. Trimming cost V 1 base and J 3 bases, with 19 bases left between them. Germline values: CDR1 MGHRA, CDR2 YSYEKL. The CDR3 loop reads CASSQARRPERDKNIQYF. The CDR3 bases are TGCGCCAGCAGCCAAGCCCGGCGACCCGAAAGGGACAAAAACATTCAGTACTTC.

The V and J genes are TRBV30 and TRBJ2-7; D gene unclear. V was trimmed by 0 bases and J by 3 bases, leaving 6 bases between them. Germline V gives CDR1 GTSNPN, CDR2 SVGIG (reference sequence). CDR3 size: 12 residues. The DNA of the CDR3 is TGTGCCTGGAGTGTAAAAGACTACGAGCAGTACTTC. It encodes CAWSVKDYEQYF. Looking up the rest from reference TRBV30 and TRBJ2-7 gives the full variable domain: SQTIHQWPATLVQPVGSPLSLECTVEGTSNPNLYWYRQAAGRGLQLLFYSVGIGQISSEVPQNLSASRPQDRQFILSSKKLLLSDSGFYLCAWSVKDYEQYFGPGTRLTVT.

The sample holds a few counts of this clone. At the DNA level, this CDR3 is encoded by other sequences in the same sample as well. The chain employs TRBV2 and TRBJ2-3, with D unresolved. V gave up 4 bases and J gave up 8 bases, with 7 bases separating them. CDR1 and CDR2 from the germline V gene are SNHLY and FYNNEI. This CDR3 contains 11 residues. This chain's CDR3 is CASSAGSTQYF. The DNA of the CDR3 is TGTGCCAGCAGTGCGGGCTCTACGCAGTATTTT. The whole variable domain, filled in from reference TRBV2 and TRBJ2-3, reads EPEVTQTPSHQVTQMGQEVILRCVPISNHLYFYWYRQILGQKVEFLVSFYNNEISEKSEIFDDQFSVERPDGSNFTLKIRSTKLEDSAMYFCASSAGSTQYFGPGTRLTVL.

The chain couples TRBV21-1 to TRBJ1-6. TRBV21-1 is tagged as a pseudogene. The CDR3 sequence is 13 residues long. This CDR3 is CASSRTGNSPLHF. The CDR3, as DNA: TGTGCCAGCAGCAGGACGGGGAATTCACCCCTCCACTTT.

The J gene is TRBJ1-2, the V gene TRBV2; D perhaps matches TRBD1 (6 bases). This CDR3 has 14 residues. Trimming removed 6 bases from V and 8 bases from J, with 19 bases in between. From germline, CDR1 is SNHLY and CDR2 FYNNEI. The CDR3 loop is CASRPGNSGEGYTF. The CDR3 DNA reads TGTGCCAGCAGGCCGGGAAATTCAGGGGAGGGCTACACCTTC.

This chain uses TRBV11-3 with TRBJ2-1; unclear D gene. The V gene's germline CDR1 is SGHNT and CDR2 YENEEA. This CDR3 is 16 amino acids long. V lost 1 base to trimming and J lost 0 bases, with 10 bases between them. This CDR3 is CASSLGYRSSYNEQFF. The DNA for the CDR3 is TGTGCCAGCAGCTTAGGGTATCGGAGCTCCTACAATGAGCAGTTCTTC. Combining the CDR3 with reference TRBV11-3 and TRBJ2-1 gives the whole variable domain EAGVVQSPRYKIIEKKQPVAFWCNPISGHNTLYWYLQNLGQGPELLIRYENEEAVDDSQLPKDRFSAERLKGVDSTLKIQPAELGDSAVYLCASSLGYRSSYNEQFFGPGTRLTVL.

The chain couples TRBV9 to TRBJ2-7, with TRBD2 identical over 9 bases. The junction had 6 bases not matched to a gene; V was cut back by 0 bases and J by 5 bases. Germline loops: CDR1 SGDLS, CDR2 YYNGEE. CDR3 length: 15 residues. The CDR3: CASSVEKRGVDEQYF. DNA of the CDR3: TGTGCCAGCAGCGTAGAGAAGCGGGGGGTCGACGAGCAGTACTTC.

The chain joins TRBV19 to TRBJ2-2, with 10 bases that match TRBD2. From germline, CDR1 is LNHDA and CDR2 SQIVND (reference sequence). The CDR3 totals 15 residues. V shed 6 bases and J 4 bases; nucleotides not matched to a gene: 5. The CDR3 loop is CASRLTSGATGELFF. The DNA for the CDR3 is TGTGCCAGTAGACTAACTAGCGGGGCCACCGGGGAGCTGTTTTTT.

The chain recombines TRBV5-5 with TRBJ2-7; no reliable D call. V lost 4 bases and J 0 bases, leaving 14 bases between the germline ends. CDR3 size: 15 residues. Germline-derived CDR1 and CDR2 are SGHKS and YYEKEE (reference sequence). The chain's CDR3 is CASSPGPIPSYEQYF. In DNA form, the CDR3 reads TGTGCCAGCAGCCCTGGGCCGATCCCCTCCTACGAGCAGTACTTC.

This chain joins TRBV4-1 and TRBJ1-2, with 7 bases matching TRBD1. The CDR3 sequence is 13 residues long. Trimming took 1 base from V and 4 from J; bases not matched to a gene: 0. Looked up from germline, CDR1 is MGHRA and CDR2 is YSYEKL. The CDR3 DNA sequence: TGCGCCAGCAGCCAAGGGACAGGCTATGGCTACACCTTC. It specifies CASSQGTGYGYTF.

This chain connects TRBV6-1 to TRBJ1-2, with D unresolved. The germline gives CDR1 MNHNS, CDR2 SASEGT. V was clipped by 1 base and J by 12 bases, with 9 bases between them. The CDR3 is made up of 11 amino acids. The CDR3 DNA follows: TGTGCCAGCAGTGAAGTGGGCATGAACACCTTC. Residues: CASSEVGMNTF.

This clone was seen once. The V gene is TRBV7-9, the J gene TRBJ1-5; no firm D call. V lost 1 base to trimming and J lost 7 bases, with 5 bases between them. Germline V gene lookup returns CDR1 SEHNR and CDR2 FQNEAQ (reference sequence). The CDR3 sequence is 12 residues long. The CDR3 DNA sequence: TGTGCCAGCAGCTTAGGTACCCAGCCCCAGCATTTT. It is translated as CASSLGTQPQHF.